This entry describes one T cell receptor beta chain. Random hexamers were used to reverse transcribe an amount of roughly 0.5 to 1 ug RNA. A multiplex approach, immunoSEQ multiplex PCR, amplified TCR beta CDR3 across 54 Vbeta and 13 Jbeta. Each CDR3 protein is one row after TCRdb ran MiXCR on the immunoSEQ multiplex PCR reads. The sample shows around 230,000 distinct CDR3 sequences, roughly 96% of them seen only once. This sample was included in a study of CD8 T cells in Susac syndrome. This CDR3 contains 10 residues. V was clipped by 7 bases and J by 5 bases, with 6 bases between them. CDR1 is DFQATT and CDR2 is SNEGSKA in the germline V gene (reference sequence).

This chain links TRBV20-1 with TRBJ2-1; D gene unclear. Sequenced: CD4+ T cells from PBMCs. This receptor was obtained from a human donor with multiple sclerosis. The CDR3 DNA is TGCAGTGGTTCCCACAATGAGCAGTTCTTC. Translated, it gives CSGSHNEQFF.